Shown below are 28 T cell receptor beta chains from a single sample sequenced in a study of OX40 agonist ivuxolimab in advanced cancers. Repertoires were generated with immunoSEQ multiplex PCR, while TCRdb's copy carries only in-frame clones and drops some. Of tens of thousands of clones detected, around 74% appear once; the ten largest clones hold about 1.9%. The sequenced sample was CD4+ or CD8+ T cells sorted from blood, obtained in a trial of the OX40 agonist ivuxolimab. The receptor source for this set is an adult with an advanced solid tumor such as melanoma, head and neck, liver or kidney cancer.

The V and J genes are TRBV2 and TRBJ1-3; D may be TRBD1 (6 bases). V was shortened by 4 bases and J by 0 bases, with 10 bases between the two germline ends. The CDR3 loop spans 15 amino acids. Germline V gives CDR1 SNHLY, CDR2 FYNNEI. The CDR3 nucleotides are TGTGCCAGCAGTGGTAGGGGGACCTCTGGAAACACCATATATTTT. Translating gives CASSGRGTSGNTIYF.

CDR3 amino acids: CASRLFNTGELFF. The DNA of the CDR3 is TGTGCCAGCAGGCTGTTTAACACCGGGGAGCTGTTTTTT. The chain joins TRBV27 to TRBJ2-2; D remains unclear. Germline V gives CDR1 MNHEY, CDR2 SMNVEV (reference sequence). Trimming removed 6 bases from V and 2 bases from J, with 7 bases in between. The CDR3 sequence is 13 residues long.

The chain is built from TRBV5-1 and TRBJ1-1; possible D gene TRBD1, 5 bases. In germline, CDR1 is SGHRS, CDR2 YFSETQ. The CDR3 extends over 15 amino acids. V lost 0 bases to trimming and J lost 3 bases, with 12 bases between them. The CDR3 reads CASSLATRGDTEAFF. In nucleotides, the CDR3 is TGCGCCAGCAGCTTGGCCACACGGGGCGACACTGAAGCTTTCTTT. The full variable domain, rest sourced from reference TRBV5-1 and TRBJ1-1, is KAGVTQTPRYLIKTRGQQVTLSCSPISGHRSVSWYQQTPGQGLQFLFEYFSETQRNKGNFPGRFSGRQFSNSRSEMNVSTLELGDSALYLCASSLATRGDTEAFFGQGTRLTVV.

V and J are TRBV2 and TRBJ2-4, with a tentative D call TRBD1 (5 bases). Trimming cost V 7 bases and J 1 base, with 20 bases left between them. This CDR3 spans 17 amino acids. Per germline, CDR1 SNHLY and CDR2 FYNNEI. CDR3 sequence: CASNSRGLNGAKNIQYF. CDR3 bases: TGTGCCAGCAACAGTAGGGGTCTGAATGGGGCCAAAAACATTCAGTACTTC.

The V and J genes are TRBV5-1 and TRBJ1-5; 10 bases match TRBD1. The germline gives CDR1 SGHRS, CDR2 YFSETQ. The junction had 5 bases not matched to a gene; V was cut back by 3 bases and J by 8 bases. The CDR3 is 14 amino acids. CDR3 nucleotide sequence: TGCGCCAGCAGCTCGGGACAGGGGAGGGAGCCCCAGCATTTT. Its protein product is CASSSGQGREPQHF.

The rearrangement uses TRBV6-5 and TRBJ1-6; D is undetermined. The germline V and J ends were trimmed by 2 bases and 8 bases, with 10 bases remaining between them. There are 14 residues in the CDR3. Germline lookup yields CDR1 MNHEY and CDR2 SVGAGI. In DNA, the CDR3 is TGTGCCAGCAGTTACCGATCAGAATATTCACCCCTCCACTTT. Its protein is CASSYRSEYSPLHF.

The rearrangement uses TRBV5-1 and TRBJ2-5; 8 bases line up with TRBD2. This CDR3 is built from 14 residues. Unmatched junction bases numbered 10, after V lost 6 bases and J lost 6 bases. Per the germline V gene, CDR1 is SGHRS and CDR2 is YFSETQ. The CDR3 bases are TGCGCCAGCACCCCCGGGGGGGAATTTAAGACCCAGTACTTC. Translation: CASTPGGEFKTQYF.

This chain uses TRBV11-1 with TRBJ1-2; D unclear. In germline, CDR1 is SGHAT, CDR2 FQDESV (reference sequence). The CDR3 extends over 14 amino acids. Deletions cut 5 bases from V and 3 bases from J, with 13 bases between. CDR3 in amino acids: CASSPLGMYYGYTF. The CDR3 DNA reads TGTGCCAGCAGCCCCCTCGGCATGTACTATGGCTACACCTTC.

Only one count was recorded for this clone. The junction differs from germline at one of its ends, possibly a read error. V and J are TRBV5-6 and TRBJ1-6; no definite D call. The CDR3 has 15 amino acids. Germline V gene data show CDR1 as SGHDT and CDR2 as YYEEEE. The CDR3 DNA follows: TGTGCCAGCAGCACAAGAGGGCGAAATAACTCACCCCTCCACTTT. It specifies CASSTRGRNNSPLHF.

The genes are TRBV5-1 and TRBJ1-6; D is possibly TRBD1 (6 bases). This CDR3 is 16 amino acids long. Trimming removed 1 base from V and 6 bases from J, with 14 bases in between. The germline CDR1 and CDR2 sequences are SGHRS and YFSETQ. The CDR3: CASSLWGQGPNSPLHF. CDR3 sequence (DNA): TGCGCCAGCAGCTTGTGGGGGCAGGGACCTAATTCACCCCTCCACTTT.

This rearrangement joins TRBV14 to TRBJ2-2; D is uncertain. The V end lost 3 bases, the J end lost 8 bases, and 10 bases lay between the germline ends. The CDR3 has 13 residues. The germline gives CDR1 SGHDN, CDR2 FVKESK. The CDR3 nucleotides read TGTGCCAGCAGCCAGGGGATAAGGGGGGAGCTGTTTTTT. Amino acids: CASSQGIRGELFF.

Only a few counts were recorded for this clone. The J gene is TRBJ2-7, the V gene TRBV10-3; 10 bases are a match to TRBD1. The V gene end was trimmed by 9 bases and the J gene end by 7 bases; junction bases not matched to a gene: 9. The V gene's germline CDR1 is ENHRY and CDR2 SYGVKD. The CDR3 contains 13 residues. CDR3 DNA: TGTGCCATGGCCGGGACAGGGGCCGGTGAGCAGTACTTC. It encodes CAMAGTGAGEQYF.

The chain employs TRBV7-2 and TRBJ2-1, with D tentatively TRBD2 (6 bases). The CDR3 runs to 12 residues. Trimming cost V 4 bases and J 12 bases, with 13 bases left between them. The V gene's germline CDR1 is SGHTA and CDR2 FQGNSA. This CDR3 reads CASSSRLVSQFF. CDR3 coding DNA: TGTGCCAGCAGCTCGAGACTAGTATCGCAGTTCTTC.

The rearrangement joins TRBV6-1 to TRBJ1-2; D may be TRBD1 (6 bases). The germline V gene has CDR1 MNHNS and CDR2 SASEGT. This CDR3 region has 13 residues. V shed 7 bases and J shed 4 bases, with 13 bases lying between them. The CDR3 nucleotides are TGTGCCAGCAACCCAGGGGCTTCCTATGGCTACACCTTC. It codes for CASNPGASYGYTF.

The chain links TRBV16 to TRBJ1-4, with D perhaps matching TRBD1 (5 bases). Germline lookup yields CDR1 KGHSY and CDR2 FQNENV. V dropped 4 bases and J dropped 5 bases, with 8 bases sitting between them. This CDR3 has 13 residues. The chain's CDR3 is CASSRDLNEKLFF. The CDR3 DNA reads TGTGCCAGCAGCCGGGACTTGAATGAAAAACTGTTTTTT. The full variable domain, its missing parts supplied by reference TRBV16 and TRBJ1-4, is GEEVAQTPKHLVRGEGQKAKLYCAPIKGHSYVFWYQQVLKNEFKFLISFQNENVFDETGMPKERFSAKCLPNSPCSLEIQATKLEDSAVYFCASSRDLNEKLFFGSGTQLSVL.

The rearrangement uses TRBV27 and TRBJ1-1; no definite D call. Germline values: CDR1 MNHEY, CDR2 SMNVEV (reference sequence). CDR3 size: 14 residues. Trimming shortened V by 5 bases and J by 0 bases, and 10 bases separated the two germline ends. CDR3 in amino acids: CASSRRAMNTEAFF. The CDR3 DNA reads TGTGCCAGCAGTCGCCGGGCCATGAACACTGAAGCTTTCTTT.

This chain joins TRBV4-3 and TRBJ1-1; D unclear. V lost 0 bases and J lost 6, with 8 bases in between. In germline, CDR1 is LGHNA, CDR2 YSLEER. This CDR3 has 13 residues. CDR3 DNA: TGCGCCAGCAGCCAAGATATGGTCGCTGAAGCTTTCTTT. It is translated as CASSQDMVAEAFF.

V is TRBV15 and J is TRBJ1-5; D is undetermined. This CDR3 contains 14 residues. Trimming removed 0 bases from V and 9 bases from J, with 12 bases in between. Germline V lookup: CDR1 LNHNV, CDR2 YYDKDF (reference sequence). The CDR3 DNA is TGTGCCACCAGCAGAGAGGCTGGGTGGCGGCCCCAGCATTTT. Its protein product is CATSREAGWRPQHF.

The J gene is TRBJ2-5, the V gene TRBV19; 16 bases match TRBD2. The CDR3 loop spans 17 amino acids. Trimming removed 7 bases from V and 3 bases from J; junction bases left unmatched: 8. In germline, CDR1 is LNHDA, CDR2 SQIVND (reference sequence). CDR3 in amino acids: CASNPGLAGGPKETQYF. The CDR3 nucleotides read TGTGCCAGTAACCCGGGACTAGCGGGAGGGCCGAAAGAGACCCAGTACTTC. Filled out from reference TRBV19 and TRBJ2-5, the complete variable domain reads DGGITQSPKYLFRKEGQNVTLSCEQNLNHDAMYWYRQDPGQGLRLIYYSQIVNDFQKGDIAEGYSVSREKKESFPLTVTSAQKNPTAFYLCASNPGLAGGPKETQYFGPGTRLLVL.

This clone has just a few counts. The rearrangement uses TRBV19 and TRBJ1-2; D is undetermined. V lost 5 bases and J 1 base, leaving 2 bases between the germline ends. The CDR3 has 11 residues. Germline V gene lookup returns CDR1 LNHDA and CDR2 SQIVND (reference sequence). The CDR3 region is CASSHNYGYTF. The CDR3 DNA is TGTGCCAGTAGTCATAACTATGGCTACACCTTC. Based on the CDR3 plus reference TRBV19 and TRBJ1-2, the full variable domain is DGGITQSPKYLFRKEGQNVTLSCEQNLNHDAMYWYRQDPGQGLRLIYYSQIVNDFQKGDIAEGYSVSREKKESFPLTVTSAQKNPTAFYLCASSHNYGYTFGSGTRLTVV.

This sequence joins TRBV2 and TRBJ1-2, with a tentative D call TRBD1 (6 bases). V was pared by 7 bases and J by 3 bases, with 15 bases between. Germline V CDR1 and CDR2: SNHLY, FYNNEI. This CDR3 is 14 amino acids long. The chain's CDR3 is CASMAGASHYGYTF. As DNA, the CDR3 is TGTGCCAGCATGGCGGGGGCCAGTCACTATGGCTACACCTTC.

The chain is built from TRBV6-6 and TRBJ1-1; D may be TRBD1 (6 bases). The CDR3 totals 15 residues. V dropped 5 bases and J dropped 0 bases, with 13 bases sitting between them. The germline V gene encodes CDR1 MNHNY and CDR2 SVGAGI (reference sequence). The CDR3 region has the DNA TGTGCCAGCAGTCCCGCCAGGGGCCTGAACACTGAAGCTTTCTTT. It encodes CASSPARGLNTEAFF.

CDR3 sequence (DNA): TGTGCCAGCAGCTTGATTCGGGGTGCCGGGGAGCTGTTTTTT. Its translation: CASSLIRGAGELFF. The chain uses TRBV11-2 and TRBJ2-2, with D tentatively TRBD2 (5 bases). CDR1 is SGHAT, CDR2 FQNNGV, per germline. CDR3 size: 14 residues. Trimming left V 3 bases short and J 6 bases short, with 11 bases between. Supplemented by reference TRBV11-2 and TRBJ2-2, the full variable domain reads EAGVAQSPRYKIIEKRQSVAFWCNPISGHATLYWYQQILGQGPKLLIQFQNNGVVDDSQLPKDRFSAERLKGVDSTLKIQPAKLEDSAVYLCASSLIRGAGELFFGEGSRLTVL.

The chain combines TRBV14 with TRBJ2-1; TRBD1 aligns across 10 bases. The CDR3 has 18 amino acids. The germline CDR1 and CDR2 sequences are SGHDN and FVKESK. With 3 bases clipped from V and 3 bases from J, the junction kept 11 bases outside the gene matches. Written as DNA, the CDR3 is TGTGCCAGCAGCCATGTCCGGGACAGGGGAGGGTACTACAATGAGCAGTTCTTC. It translates to CASSHVRDRGGYYNEQFF.

This sequence joins TRBV5-8 and TRBJ2-7; 7 bases fit TRBD1. The germline V gene encodes CDR1 SGHTS and CDR2 YDEGEE. The CDR3 sequence is 14 residues long. V lost 10 bases, J lost 0 bases, and 10 bases stayed unmatched. The CDR3 protein is CAPSRGGASYEQYF. CDR3 DNA: TGTGCCCCGAGTCGAGGGGGCGCCTCCTACGAGCAGTACTTC.

This clone appeared a few times. V gene TRBV7-9 combines with J gene TRBJ1-1, with 9 bases aligning to TRBD1. The germline CDR1 and CDR2 sequences are SEHNR and FQNEAQ (reference sequence). V lost 1 base and J lost 3; bases outside the gene matches: 3. This CDR3 is 15 amino acids long. CDR3 DNA: TGTGCCAGCAGCTTAGGGGGACAGGGCCACACTGAAGCTTTCTTT. Its protein product is CASSLGGQGHTEAFF. Filled out from reference TRBV7-9 and TRBJ1-1, the complete variable domain reads DTGVSQNPRHKITKRGQNVTFRCDPISEHNRLYWYRQTLGQGPEFLTYFQNEAQLEKSRLLSDRFSAERPKGSFSTLEIQRTEQGDSAMYLCASSLGGQGHTEAFFGQGTRLTVV.

This clone was recorded a few times. The chain joins TRBV2 to TRBJ2-5; D is ambiguous. Trimming pared 0 bases from V and 9 bases from J, leaving 8 bases between. Germline assignment: CDR1 SNHLY and CDR2 FYNNEI. The CDR3 runs to 12 residues. The CDR3 is CASSEAKRSQYF. The CDR3 DNA sequence: TGTGCCAGCAGTGAAGCGAAGAGATCCCAGTACTTC.

This clone appeared a few times. The rearrangement links TRBV30 to TRBJ2-2; D may be TRBD1 (5 bases). V was shortened by 2 bases and J by 8 bases, with 12 bases between the two germline ends. Germline CDR1 GTSNPN, CDR2 SVGIG (reference sequence). The length of the CDR3 is 13 residues. The CDR3 DNA follows: TGTGCCTGGAGTCGCCAGGGCGTGGGGGAGCTGTTTTTT. Translated, it gives CAWSRQGVGELFF.